This record looks at one T cell receptor beta chain sequence and its context. Its specificity is unknown. The template for TCR beta VDJ and CDR3 sequence profiling was genomic DNA. TCRdb reanalysed the reads using MiXCR and keeps one entry per CDR3 protein. The sample lists 400,000 to 450,000 distinct CDR3 sequences, about 70% occurring once. This sample was taken from a study of CD8+CD57+ T cells in acquired aplastic anemia. Study context: Sorted CD4+ and CD8+ cells yielded DNA averaging approximately 3.4 ug. Study results and limitations: Patients and healthy controls showed no significant CD8+ Simpson's diversity difference.

The CDR3 loop spans 13 amino acids. With 7 bases removed from V and 5 bases from J, the gap between germline ends came to 14 bases. Source material: sorted CD4+, CD8+, or CD8+CD57+ T cells (not recorded which) from PBMCs. This chain links TRBV12-3 or TRBV12-4 with TRBJ2-5; D unclear. The TCR comes from a human donor in good health, serving as a control. Here the CDR3 DNA reads TGTGCCAGCACAGGCGCAGGTTCGGAGACCCAGTACTTC. Translating it yields CASTGAGSETQYF.